These 3 T cell receptor beta chains share one sample of origin, sequenced in a study of OX40 agonist ivuxolimab in advanced cancers. Repertoires were generated with immunoSEQ multiplex PCR, while TCRdb's copy carries only in-frame clones and drops some. The table lists roughly 53,000 clones, around 81% of them singletons. Sequenced here: CD4+ or CD8+ T cells sorted from blood, sampled in a trial of the OX40 agonist ivuxolimab. Source of these receptors: an adult with an advanced solid tumor such as melanoma, head and neck, liver or kidney cancer.

The chain employs TRBV10-1 and TRBJ1-4; weak D call: TRBD1 (6 bases). V lost 3 bases, J lost 8 bases, and 13 bases lay in between. There are 14 residues in the CDR3. CDR1 and CDR2 from the germline V gene are WNHNN and SYGVQD (reference sequence). The CDR3 DNA follows: TGCGCCAGCAGTGAAGGCAGGGGAAAGGAAAAACTGTTTTTT. This codes for CASSEGRGKEKLFF.

The V and J genes are TRBV6-6 and TRBJ1-2; D unclear. From germline, CDR1 is MNHNY and CDR2 SVGAGI (reference sequence). V dropped 0 bases and J dropped 4 bases, with 12 bases sitting between them. The CDR3 is 15 amino acids. The CDR3 DNA reads TGTGCCAGCAGTTACTCGAATCGGGGTAGCTATGGCTACACCTTC. It translates to CASSYSNRGSYGYTF.

The chain combines TRBV5-5 with TRBJ1-4; D unclear. CDR3 length: 15 amino acids. V lost 0 bases, J lost 8 bases, and 14 bases lay in between. Germline loops: CDR1 SGHKS, CDR2 YYEKEE (reference sequence). The CDR3 reads CASSLAPQTREKLFF. CDR3 DNA: TGTGCCAGCAGCTTGGCCCCCCAGACGAGGGAAAAACTGTTTTTT.